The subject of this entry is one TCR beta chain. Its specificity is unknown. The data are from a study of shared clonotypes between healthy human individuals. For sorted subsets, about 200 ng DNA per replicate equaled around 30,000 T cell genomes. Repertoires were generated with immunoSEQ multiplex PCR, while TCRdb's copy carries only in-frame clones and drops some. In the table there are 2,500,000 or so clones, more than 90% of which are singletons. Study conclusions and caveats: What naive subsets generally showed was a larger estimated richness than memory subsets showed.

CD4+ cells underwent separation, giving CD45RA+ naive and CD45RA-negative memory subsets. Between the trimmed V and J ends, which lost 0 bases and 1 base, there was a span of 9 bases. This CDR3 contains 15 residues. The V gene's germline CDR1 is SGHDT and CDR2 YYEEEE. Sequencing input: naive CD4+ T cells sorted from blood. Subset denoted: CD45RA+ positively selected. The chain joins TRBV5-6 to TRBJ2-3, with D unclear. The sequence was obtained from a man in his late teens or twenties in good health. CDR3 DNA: TGTGCCAGCAGCTTGGACAGTATACGCACAGATACGCAGTATTTT. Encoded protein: CASSLDSIRTDTQYF.